A single sample gave rise to the 20 T cell receptor beta chains below, sequenced in a study of sequential checkpoint blockade in melanoma. TCRdb's table, derived via immunoSEQ multiplex PCR, lists solely in-frame clones and lacks some. The sample yields 25,000 to 30,000 clones, 83% seen once. Noted treatment: randomized to nivolumab then ipilimumab (arm A) or the reverse (arm B). The source material was CD8+ T cells sorted from blood (inferred from file names), sampled from a patient given nivolumab and ipilimumab in sequence. These TCRs come from a human donor with melanoma.

The chain couples TRBV4-3 to TRBJ1-2; 7 nucleotides align to TRBD1. J lost 8 bases, V lost 7 bases, and 16 bases had no gene match. Germline CDR1 and CDR2: LGHNA and YSLEER. This CDR3 has 15 amino acids. For the CDR3, the DNA is TGCGCCAGCACCCGGGGGCACAGGGGCGACGGAGGCTACACCTTC. As protein: CASTRGHRGDGGYTF.

A single count supports this clone. J is TRBJ2-7 and V is TRBV27; a possible D gene is TRBD1 (6 bases). The CDR3 has 15 residues. Per the germline V gene, CDR1 is MNHEY and CDR2 is SMNVEV (reference sequence). V lost 6 bases, J lost 0 bases, and 15 bases lay in between. DNA for the CDR3: TGTGCCAGCAGGTTCTCGGGACACGGCTCCTACGAGCAGTACTTC. Translating gives CASRFSGHGSYEQYF.

This chain joins TRBV9 and TRBJ2-3; 7 bases are a match to TRBD2. The V gene's germline CDR1 is SGDLS and CDR2 YYNGEE. The CDR3 is 15 residues long. With 0 bases clipped from V and 4 bases from J, the junction kept 5 bases outside the gene matches. The CDR3 is CASSVGDRGADTQYF. The CDR3, as DNA: TGTGCCAGCAGCGTAGGAGACCGGGGGGCAGATACGCAGTATTTT.

In this sample, this clone turned up once. The gene calls are TRBV27 and TRBJ2-5, with D unresolved. V was cut by 2 bases and J by 2 bases, with 6 bases left in between. CDR1 is MNHEY and CDR2 is SMNVEV in the germline V gene (reference sequence). This CDR3 has 13 amino acids. CDR3 coding DNA: TGTGCCAGCAGTTTAGGTCTACAAGAGACCCAGTACTTC. It codes for CASSLGLQETQYF.

This sequence joins TRBV7-9 and TRBJ2-7, with D possibly matching TRBD2 (5 bases). Per the germline V gene, CDR1 is SEHNR and CDR2 is FQNEAQ (reference sequence). The CDR3 runs 15 residues. V was trimmed by 5 bases and J by 0 bases, leaving 14 bases between them. CDR3 in DNA: TGTGCCAGCAGCACAACCGGGGTGAGCTCCTACGAGCAGTACTTC. Its protein is CASSTTGVSSYEQYF.

The chain uses TRBV15 and TRBJ1-5, with D perhaps TRBD1 (5 bases). V dropped 0 bases and J dropped 3 bases, with 9 bases sitting between them. Germline V gene sequence: CDR1 LNHNV, CDR2 YYDKDF (reference sequence). This CDR3 region has 15 residues. The CDR3 region has the DNA TGTGCCACCAGCAGAGATCAGGGCACCAATCAGCCCCAGCATTTT. It codes for CATSRDQGTNQPQHF. Supplemented by reference TRBV15 and TRBJ1-5, the full variable domain reads DAMVIQNPRYQVTQFGKPVTLSCSQTLNHNVMYWYQQKSSQAPKLLFHYYDKDFNNEADTPDNFQSRRPNTSFCFLDIRSPGLGDTAMYLCATSRDQGTNQPQHFGDGTRLSIL.

This rearrangement joins TRBV6-1 to TRBJ2-1; 9 bases match TRBD2. Germline-derived CDR1 and CDR2 are MNHNS and SASEGT. The CDR3 is made up of 17 amino acids. Trimming removed 3 bases from V and 0 bases from J; junction bases left unmatched: 6. CDR3: CASSDFSGGTSYNEQFF. CDR3 DNA: TGTGCCAGCAGTGATTTTAGCGGGGGAACCTCCTACAATGAGCAGTTCTTC.

V gene TRBV4-3 combines with J gene TRBJ2-2; the match to TRBD1 covers 8 bases. This CDR3 region has 15 residues. Germline V CDR1 and CDR2: LGHNA, YSLEER. J gave up 8 bases and V 4 bases, and 9 bases lay outside the gene matches. The CDR3 region is CASSPSGTGTGELFF. The DNA of the CDR3 is TGCGCCAGCAGCCCTTCCGGGACAGGCACAGGGGAGCTGTTTTTT.

V usage is TRBV7-2 and J usage is TRBJ1-2, with D unresolved. This CDR3 is built from 15 residues. Germline CDR1 and CDR2: SGHTA and FQGNSA. Trimming removed 2 bases from V and 0 bases from J, with 10 bases in between. The CDR3 nucleotides are TGTGCCAGCAGCTTATCAACAGCTACTAACTATGGCTACACCTTC. Encoded protein: CASSLSTATNYGYTF. The entire variable domain, with the rest obtained from reference TRBV7-2 and TRBJ1-2, is as follows: GAGVSQSPSNKVTEKGKDVELRCDPISGHTALYWYRQSLGQGLEFLIYFQGNSAPDKSGLPSDRFSAERTGGSVSTLTIQRTQQEDSAVYLCASSLSTATNYGYTFGSGTRLTVV.

The chain joins TRBV28 to TRBJ1-5, with D perhaps matching TRBD1 (5 bases). V gave up 1 base and J gave up 7 bases, with 11 bases separating them. Germline lookup yields CDR1 MDHEN and CDR2 SYDVKM. CDR3 size: 14 residues. The CDR3 sequence is CASSLSQGAQPQHF. The CDR3 coding sequence is TGTGCCAGCAGTTTATCGCAGGGTGCCCAGCCCCAGCATTTT.

The gene calls are TRBV6-1 and TRBJ1-1, with D tentatively TRBD1 (5 bases). The CDR3 length is 14 residues. V dropped 2 bases and J dropped 3 bases, with 10 bases sitting between them. Germline CDR1 MNHNS, CDR2 SASEGT. The CDR3 coding sequence is TGTGCCAGCAGTGAACCCGACAGTCACACTGAAGCTTTCTTT. Protein sequence: CASSEPDSHTEAFF.

V usage is TRBV28 and J usage is TRBJ2-3; weak D call: TRBD2 (6 bases). The V and J ends lost 4 bases and 1 base respectively, with 9 bases between them. CDR3 size: 14 residues. Germline lookup yields CDR1 MDHEN and CDR2 SYDVKM. The CDR3 spells CASSSPSGTDTQYF. The CDR3 coding sequence is TGTGCCAGCAGTTCCCCTAGCGGCACAGATACGCAGTATTTT.

The V and J genes are TRBV19 and TRBJ2-1; 8 bases fit TRBD1. V shed 10 bases, J shed 0 bases, and the junction held 5 bases outside the gene matches. CDR3 size: 14 residues. CDR1 and CDR2 (germline): LNHDA, SQIVND (reference sequence). The CDR3 DNA is TGTGCCATTGGACAGGGCAGCTCCTACAATGAGCAGTTCTTC. Its translation: CAIGQGSSYNEQFF.

The chain joins TRBV6-6 to TRBJ2-1, with 11 bases that match TRBD2. V lost 2 bases and J lost 7; bases outside the gene matches: 7. CDR1 and CDR2 from the germline V gene are MNHNY and SVGAGI (reference sequence). CDR3 length: 16 residues. In nucleotides, the CDR3 is TGTGCCAGCAGTTACGGCCTAGCGGGAGGATGGAATGAGCAGTTCTTC. Amino acid sequence: CASSYGLAGGWNEQFF.

This clone has a handful of counts. V is TRBV14 and J is TRBJ1-6, with 8 bases fitting TRBD1. Losses at the gene ends were 4 bases for V and 7 bases for J; bases not matched to a gene: 12. Germline V gene sequence: CDR1 SGHDN, CDR2 FVKESK. The CDR3 consists of 17 residues. The CDR3, as DNA: TGTGCCAGCAGCCTCCACTCGCCAGGGGGCAAAAATTCACCCCTCCACTTT. Protein sequence: CASSLHSPGGKNSPLHF. Filled out from reference TRBV14 and TRBJ1-6, the complete variable domain reads EAGVTQFPSHSVIEKGQTVTLRCDPISGHDNLYWYRRVMGKEIKFLLHFVKESKQDESGMPNNRFLAERTGGTYSTLKVQPAELEDSGVYFCASSLHSPGGKNSPLHFGNGTRLTVT.

This sequence joins TRBV9 and TRBJ2-3, with D maybe TRBD1 (5 bases). Trimming shortened V by 4 bases and J by 9 bases, and 15 bases separated the two germline ends. CDR3 size: 13 residues. Germline assignment: CDR1 SGDLS and CDR2 YYNGEE. As DNA, the CDR3 is TGTGCCAGCAGCCCAGCAGGGCAGGGAACGCAGTATTTT. This codes for CASSPAGQGTQYF. Supplemented by reference TRBV9 and TRBJ2-3, the full variable domain reads DSGVTQTPKHLITATGQRVTLRCSPRSGDLSVYWYQQSLDQGLQFLIQYYNGEERAKGNILERFSAQQFPDLHSELNLSSLELGDSALYFCASSPAGQGTQYFGPGTRLTVL.

The chain is built from TRBV6-5 and TRBJ2-5; the match to TRBD2 covers 7 bases. This CDR3 comprises 15 residues. Germline loops: CDR1 MNHEY, CDR2 SVGAGI. Unmatched junction bases numbered 6, after V lost 0 bases and J lost 5 bases. The CDR3 bases are TGTGCCAGCAGTTACTCGGGGGGGGTGTTGGAGACCCAGTACTTC. Residues: CASSYSGGVLETQYF.

Worth noting for this clone: Germline and junction disagree at one end, which may indicate a read error. The same CDR3 arises from other DNA sequences in this sample as well. The chain couples TRBV28 to TRBJ2-5; D is possibly TRBD2 (5 bases). Germline CDR1 is MDHEN and CDR2 is SYDVKM. CDR3 length: 13 residues. The CDR3 region has the DNA TGTGCCAGTAGTTTATCCACTCGGGGGACCCAGTACTTC. Translating it yields CASSLSTRGTQYF.

CDR3 coding DNA: TGCGCCAGCGGAATCCCGGGACAGGGGGCCTACGAGCAGTACTTC. It specifies CASGIPGQGAYEQYF. The V and J genes are TRBV4-1 and TRBJ2-7; 11 bases are shared with TRBD1. CDR1 and CDR2 from the germline V gene are MGHRA and YSYEKL. Trimming at V came to 8 bases and at J to 2 bases, leaving 8 bases not matched to a gene. The CDR3 runs to 15 residues.

The chain combines TRBV9 with TRBJ1-2; D perhaps matches TRBD1 (6 bases). CDR1 is SGDLS and CDR2 is YYNGEE in the germline V gene. The CDR3 runs 18 residues. Trimming stripped 4 bases from V and 6 bases from J, with 28 bases between. CDR3 sequence (DNA): TGTGCCAGCAGCCCTAGGGACCGGACAGAGAAACCCCATGATGGCTACACCTTC. This encodes CASSPRDRTEKPHDGYTF.